This T cell receptor (beta chain) emerged from a study of T cell changes during pregnancy in multiple sclerosis. This CDR3 spans 12 amino acids. Looked up from germline, CDR1 is GTSNPN and CDR2 is SVGIG (reference sequence). Sequencing was performed with immunoSEQ multiplex PCR; in TCRdb, only in-frame clones are kept and a portion is missing. This sample yields approximately 41,000 clones, of which approximately 94% are seen a single time; roughly 8.1% belongs to the top ten. The receptor comes from a female donor with multiple sclerosis, enrolled in a pregnancy study. This rearrangement joins TRBV30 to TRBJ2-5, with a possible D match to TRBD1 (5 bases). The J call may not be correct, given that the DNA end is closer to TRBJ2-7. The sequenced sample was CD8+ T cells from peripheral blood mononuclear cells, obtained in the third trimester of pregnancy. The DNA of the CDR3 is TGTGCCTGGAGTCTTCAGGGCTACGAGCAGTACTTC. Translated: CAWSLQGYEQYF.